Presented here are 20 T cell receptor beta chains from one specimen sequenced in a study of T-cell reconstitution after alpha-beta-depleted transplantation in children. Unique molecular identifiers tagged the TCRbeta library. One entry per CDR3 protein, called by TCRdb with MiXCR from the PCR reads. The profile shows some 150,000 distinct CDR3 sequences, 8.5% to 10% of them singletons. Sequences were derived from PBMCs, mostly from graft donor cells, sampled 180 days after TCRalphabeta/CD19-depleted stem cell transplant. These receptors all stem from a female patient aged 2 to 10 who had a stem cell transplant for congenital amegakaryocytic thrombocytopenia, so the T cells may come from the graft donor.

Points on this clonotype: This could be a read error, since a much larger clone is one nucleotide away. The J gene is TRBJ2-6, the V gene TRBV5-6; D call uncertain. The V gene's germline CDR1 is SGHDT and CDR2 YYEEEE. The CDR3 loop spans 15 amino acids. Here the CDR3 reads CASSQGLPGDNVLTF. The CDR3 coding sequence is TGTGCCAGCAGCCAAGGGCTCCCTGGGGACAACGTCCTGACTTTC.

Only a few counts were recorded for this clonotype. The CDR3 here is CASSSLAGNYNEQFF. CDR3 sequence (DNA): TGTGCCAGCAGCTCGCTAGCGGGGAACTACAATGAGCAGTTCTTC. The chain combines TRBV7-8 with TRBJ2-1; TRBD2 matches 9 bases. The CDR3 contains 15 residues. Trimming took 4 bases from V and 3 from J; bases not matched to a gene: 4. Germline values: CDR1 SGHVS, CDR2 FQNEAQ.

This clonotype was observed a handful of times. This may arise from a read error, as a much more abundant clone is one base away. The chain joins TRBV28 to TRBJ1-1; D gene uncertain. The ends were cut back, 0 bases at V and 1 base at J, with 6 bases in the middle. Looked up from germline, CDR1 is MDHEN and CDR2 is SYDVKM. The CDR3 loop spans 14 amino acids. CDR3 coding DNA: TGTGCCAGCAGTTTATGGGCAGGGAACACTGAAGCTTTCTTT. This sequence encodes CASSLWAGNTEAFF.

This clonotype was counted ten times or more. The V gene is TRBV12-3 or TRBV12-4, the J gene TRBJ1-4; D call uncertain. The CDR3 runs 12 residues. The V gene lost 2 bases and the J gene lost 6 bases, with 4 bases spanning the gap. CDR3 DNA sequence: TGTGCCAGCAGTTTACTTGATGAAAAACTGTTTTTT. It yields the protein CASSLLDEKLFF.

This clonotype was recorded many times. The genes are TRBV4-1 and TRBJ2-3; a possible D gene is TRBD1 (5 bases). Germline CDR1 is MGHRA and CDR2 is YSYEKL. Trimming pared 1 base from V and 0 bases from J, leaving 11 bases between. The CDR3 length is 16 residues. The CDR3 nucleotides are TGCGCCAGCAGCCAAGGCCCAGGGCGTAGCACAGATACGCAGTATTTT. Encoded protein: CASSQGPGRSTDTQYF.

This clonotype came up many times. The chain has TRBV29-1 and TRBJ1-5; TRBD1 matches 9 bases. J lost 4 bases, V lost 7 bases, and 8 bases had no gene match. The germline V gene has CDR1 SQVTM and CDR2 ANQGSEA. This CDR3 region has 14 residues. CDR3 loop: CSAGTGIGNQPQHF. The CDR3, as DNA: TGCAGCGCTGGGACAGGGATAGGAAATCAGCCCCAGCATTTT. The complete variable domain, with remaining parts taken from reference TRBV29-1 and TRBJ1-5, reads SAVISQKPSRDICQRGTSLTIQCQVDSQVTMMFWYRQQPGQSLTLIATANQGSEATYESGFVIDKFPISRPNLTFSTLTVSNMSPEDSSIYLCSAGTGIGNQPQHFGDGTRLSIL.

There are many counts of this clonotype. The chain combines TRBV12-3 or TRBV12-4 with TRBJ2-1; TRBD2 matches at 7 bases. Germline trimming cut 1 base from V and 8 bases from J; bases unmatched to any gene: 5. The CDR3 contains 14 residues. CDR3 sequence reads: CASSLGGGPDEQFF. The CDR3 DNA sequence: TGTGCCAGCAGTTTAGGCGGGGGACCCGATGAGCAGTTCTTC.

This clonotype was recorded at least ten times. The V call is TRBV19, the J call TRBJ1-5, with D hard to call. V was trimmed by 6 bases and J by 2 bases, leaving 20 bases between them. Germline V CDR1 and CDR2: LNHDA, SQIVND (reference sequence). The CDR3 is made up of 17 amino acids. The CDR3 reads CASSPTLPTGGNQPQHF. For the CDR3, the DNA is TGTGCCAGTAGCCCGACCCTTCCGACTGGAGGCAATCAGCCCCAGCATTTT.

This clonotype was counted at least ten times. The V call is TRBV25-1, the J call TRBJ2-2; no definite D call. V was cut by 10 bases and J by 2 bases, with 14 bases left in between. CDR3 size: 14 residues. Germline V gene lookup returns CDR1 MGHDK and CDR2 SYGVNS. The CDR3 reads CATAGTLNTGELFF. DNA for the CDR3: TGTGCCACCGCCGGAACCCTTAACACCGGGGAGCTGTTTTTT.

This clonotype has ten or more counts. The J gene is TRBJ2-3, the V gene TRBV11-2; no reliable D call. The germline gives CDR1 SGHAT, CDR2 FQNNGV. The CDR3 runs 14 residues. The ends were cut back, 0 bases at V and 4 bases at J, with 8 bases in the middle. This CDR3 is CASSLDPGPDTQYF. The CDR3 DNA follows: TGTGCCAGCAGCTTAGATCCGGGCCCAGATACGCAGTATTTT.

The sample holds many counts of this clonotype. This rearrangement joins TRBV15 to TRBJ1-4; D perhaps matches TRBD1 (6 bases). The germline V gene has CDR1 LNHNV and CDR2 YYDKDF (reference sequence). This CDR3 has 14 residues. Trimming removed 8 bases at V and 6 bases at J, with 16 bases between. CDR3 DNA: TGTGCCACCGCAGCTGACAGGTGGGATGAAAAACTGTTTTTT. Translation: CATAADRWDEKLFF.

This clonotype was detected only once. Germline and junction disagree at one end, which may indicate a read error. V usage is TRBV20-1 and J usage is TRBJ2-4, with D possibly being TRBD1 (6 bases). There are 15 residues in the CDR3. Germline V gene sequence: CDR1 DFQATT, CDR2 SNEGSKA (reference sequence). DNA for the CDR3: TGCAGTGCTAGAGTTCCCATCAGGGGATGGGACATTCAGTACTTT. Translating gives CSARVPIRGWDIQYF.

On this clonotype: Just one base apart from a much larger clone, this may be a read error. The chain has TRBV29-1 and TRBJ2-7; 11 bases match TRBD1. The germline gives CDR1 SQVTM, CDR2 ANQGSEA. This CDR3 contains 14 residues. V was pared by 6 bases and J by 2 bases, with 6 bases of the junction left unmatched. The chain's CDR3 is CSVKDRGRTYEQYF. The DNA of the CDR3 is TGCAGCGTGAAGGACAGGGGGCGGACCTACGAGCAGTACTTC.

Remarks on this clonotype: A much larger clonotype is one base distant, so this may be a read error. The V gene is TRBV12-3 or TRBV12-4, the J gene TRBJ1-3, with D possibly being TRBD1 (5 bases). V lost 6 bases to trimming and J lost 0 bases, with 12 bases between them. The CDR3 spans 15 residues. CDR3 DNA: TGTGCCAGCAGCCACCGGGGGGTCTCTGGAAACACCATATATTTT. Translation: CASSHRGVSGNTIYF.

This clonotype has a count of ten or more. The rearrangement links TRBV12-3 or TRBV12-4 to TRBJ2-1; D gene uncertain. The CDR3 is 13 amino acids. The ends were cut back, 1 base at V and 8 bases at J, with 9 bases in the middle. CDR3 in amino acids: CASSLVWSDEQFF. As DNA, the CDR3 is TGTGCCAGCAGTTTAGTTTGGAGCGATGAGCAGTTCTTC.

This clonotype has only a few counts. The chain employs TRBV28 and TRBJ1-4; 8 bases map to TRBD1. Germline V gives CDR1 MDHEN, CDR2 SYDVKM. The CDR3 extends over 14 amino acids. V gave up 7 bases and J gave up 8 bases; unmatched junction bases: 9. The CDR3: CASTPGQGMEKLFF. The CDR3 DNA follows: TGTGCCAGCACCCCCGGACAGGGTATGGAAAAACTGTTTTTT.

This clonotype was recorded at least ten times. In nucleotides, the CDR3 is TGCGCCAGCAGCCCCGGCCTAGCGGGAGGCTACGAGCAGTACTTC. Translation: CASSPGLAGGYEQYF. The gene calls are TRBV4-3 and TRBJ2-7; 11 nucleotides agree with TRBD2. J gave up 3 bases and V 4 bases, and 5 bases lay outside the gene matches. The CDR3 runs 15 residues. Germline CDR1 and CDR2: LGHNA and YSLEER.

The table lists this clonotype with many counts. The CDR3 protein is CASSRASGANEQFF. CDR3 nucleotides: TGTGCCAGCAGTAGGGCTAGCGGGGCGAATGAGCAGTTCTTC. J is TRBJ2-1 and V is TRBV25-1; 9 bases fit TRBD2. Germline values: CDR1 MGHDK, CDR2 SYGVNS. The V and J ends lost 5 bases and 7 bases, in that order; junction bases with no gene match: 6. The CDR3 is 14 amino acids. Complete variable domain (other parts from reference TRBV25-1 and TRBJ2-1): EADIYQTPRYLVIGTGKKITLECSQTMGHDKMYWYQQDPGMELHLIHYSYGVNSTEKGDLSSESTVSRIRTEHFPLTLESARPSHTSQYLCASSRASGANEQFFGPGTRLTVL.

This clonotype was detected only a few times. CDR3 region: CASSLRAGQLPYEQYF. DNA of the CDR3: TGTGCCAGCAGTTTACGGGCTGGACAGCTGCCCTACGAGCAGTACTTC. V and J are TRBV27 and TRBJ2-7; TRBD1 might be the D (6 bases). Trimming removed 2 bases at V and 2 bases at J, with 16 bases between. The germline CDR1 and CDR2 sequences are MNHEY and SMNVEV (reference sequence). The CDR3 totals 16 residues.

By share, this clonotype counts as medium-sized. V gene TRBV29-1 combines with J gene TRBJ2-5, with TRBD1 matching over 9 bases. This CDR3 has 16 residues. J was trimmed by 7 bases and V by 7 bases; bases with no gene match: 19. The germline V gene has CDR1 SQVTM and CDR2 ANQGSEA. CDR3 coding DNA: TGCAGCGGGGATCGTACAGGGGGCGCGGCGGGAGTGACCCAGTACTTC. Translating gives CSGDRTGGAAGVTQYF.